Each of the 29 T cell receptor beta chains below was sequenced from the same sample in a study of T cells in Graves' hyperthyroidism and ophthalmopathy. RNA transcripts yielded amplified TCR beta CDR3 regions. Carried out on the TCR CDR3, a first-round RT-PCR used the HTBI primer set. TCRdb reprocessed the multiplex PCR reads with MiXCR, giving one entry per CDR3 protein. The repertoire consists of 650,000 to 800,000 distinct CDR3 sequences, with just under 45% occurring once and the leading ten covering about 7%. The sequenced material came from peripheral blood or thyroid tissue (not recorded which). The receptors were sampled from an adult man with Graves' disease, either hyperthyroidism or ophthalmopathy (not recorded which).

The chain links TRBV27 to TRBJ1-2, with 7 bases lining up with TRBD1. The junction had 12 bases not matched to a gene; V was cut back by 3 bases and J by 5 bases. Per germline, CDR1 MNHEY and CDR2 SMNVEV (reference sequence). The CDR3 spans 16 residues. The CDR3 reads CASSFSQGDLSYGYTF. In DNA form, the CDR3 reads TGTGCCAGCAGTTTCTCCCAGGGGGATCTTTCTTATGGCTACACCTTC.

The chain's CDR3 is CASSMGANQPQQYF. Here the CDR3 DNA reads TGTGCCAGTAGTATGGGAGCCAATCAGCCCCAGCAGTACTTC. The rearrangement links TRBV7-8 to TRBJ2-7; D possibly corresponds to TRBD2 (5 bases). The germline V and J ends were trimmed by 9 bases and 8 bases, with 23 bases remaining between them. Germline-derived CDR1 and CDR2 are SGHVS and FQNEAQ. The CDR3 consists of 14 residues.

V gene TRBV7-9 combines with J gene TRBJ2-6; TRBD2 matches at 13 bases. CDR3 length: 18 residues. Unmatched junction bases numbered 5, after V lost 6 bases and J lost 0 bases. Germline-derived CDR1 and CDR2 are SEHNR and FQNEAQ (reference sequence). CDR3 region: CASSPRTSGGSGANVLTF. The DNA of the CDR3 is TGTGCCAGCAGTCCCCGGACTAGCGGGGGCTCTGGGGCCAACGTCCTGACTTTC.

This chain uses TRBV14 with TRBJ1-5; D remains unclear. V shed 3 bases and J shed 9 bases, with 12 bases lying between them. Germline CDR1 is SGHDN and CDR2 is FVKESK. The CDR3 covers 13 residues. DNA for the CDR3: TGTGCCAGCAGCCACGGTAGAGATCGGCCCCAGCATTTT. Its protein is CASSHGRDRPQHF.

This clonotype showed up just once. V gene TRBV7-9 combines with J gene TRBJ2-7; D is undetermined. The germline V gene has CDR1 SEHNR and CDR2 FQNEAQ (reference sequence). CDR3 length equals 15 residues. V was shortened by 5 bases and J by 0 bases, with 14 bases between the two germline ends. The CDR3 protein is CASSQASGPSYEQYF. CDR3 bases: TGTGCCAGCAGCCAAGCCAGTGGCCCCTCCTACGAGCAGTACTTC.

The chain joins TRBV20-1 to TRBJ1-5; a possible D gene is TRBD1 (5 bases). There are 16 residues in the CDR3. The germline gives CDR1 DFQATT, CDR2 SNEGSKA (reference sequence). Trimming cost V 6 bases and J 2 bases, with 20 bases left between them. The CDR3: CSAIIAGAMGNQPQHF. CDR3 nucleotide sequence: TGCAGTGCCATTATTGCCGGGGCCATGGGCAATCAGCCCCAGCATTTT.

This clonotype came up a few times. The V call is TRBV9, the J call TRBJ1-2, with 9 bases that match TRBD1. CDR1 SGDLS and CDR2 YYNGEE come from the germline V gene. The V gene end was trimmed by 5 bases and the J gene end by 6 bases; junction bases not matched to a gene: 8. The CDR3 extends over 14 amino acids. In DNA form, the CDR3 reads TGTGCCAGCAGGGGCTGGGACAGGGAGAATGGCTACACCTTC. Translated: CASRGWDRENGYTF.

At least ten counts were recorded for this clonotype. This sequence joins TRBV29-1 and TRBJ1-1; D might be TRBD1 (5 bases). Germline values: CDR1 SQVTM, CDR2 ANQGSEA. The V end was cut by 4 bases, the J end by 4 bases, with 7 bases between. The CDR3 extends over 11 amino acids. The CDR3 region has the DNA TGCAGCGTTGCCCAGGGCACTGAAGCTTTCTTT. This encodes CSVAQGTEAFF.

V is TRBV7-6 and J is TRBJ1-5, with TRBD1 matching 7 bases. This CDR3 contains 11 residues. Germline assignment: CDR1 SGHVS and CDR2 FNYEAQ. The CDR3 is CAYRGGQPQHF. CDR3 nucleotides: TGTGCTTACAGGGGAGGACAGCCCCAGCATTTT.

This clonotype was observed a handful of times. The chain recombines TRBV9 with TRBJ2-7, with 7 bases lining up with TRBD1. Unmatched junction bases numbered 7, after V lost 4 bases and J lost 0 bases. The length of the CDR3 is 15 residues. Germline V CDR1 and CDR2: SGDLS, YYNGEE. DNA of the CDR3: TGTGCCAGCAGCTCAGGGGGAGACAGCTCCTACGAGCAGTACTTC. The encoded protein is CASSSGGDSSYEQYF.

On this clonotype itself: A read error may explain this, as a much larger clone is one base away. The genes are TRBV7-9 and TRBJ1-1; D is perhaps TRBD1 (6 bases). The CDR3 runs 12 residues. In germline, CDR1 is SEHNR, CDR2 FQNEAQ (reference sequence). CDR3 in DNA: TGTGCCAGCAGCTGGGACACGAATGAAGCTTCCTTT. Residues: CASSWDTNEASF.

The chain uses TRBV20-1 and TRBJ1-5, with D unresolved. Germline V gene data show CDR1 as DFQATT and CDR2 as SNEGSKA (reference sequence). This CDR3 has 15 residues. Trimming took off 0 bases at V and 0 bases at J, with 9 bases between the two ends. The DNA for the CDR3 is TGCAGTGCTAGAGATACGGCGGTTAGCAATCAGCCCCAGCATTTT. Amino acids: CSARDTAVSNQPQHF.

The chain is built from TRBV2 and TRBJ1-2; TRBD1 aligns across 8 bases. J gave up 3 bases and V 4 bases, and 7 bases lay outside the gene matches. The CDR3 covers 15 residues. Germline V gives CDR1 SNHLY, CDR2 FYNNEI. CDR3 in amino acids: CASSGDRSDYYGYTF. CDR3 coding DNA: TGTGCCAGCAGTGGGGACAGGTCAGACTACTATGGCTACACCTTC.

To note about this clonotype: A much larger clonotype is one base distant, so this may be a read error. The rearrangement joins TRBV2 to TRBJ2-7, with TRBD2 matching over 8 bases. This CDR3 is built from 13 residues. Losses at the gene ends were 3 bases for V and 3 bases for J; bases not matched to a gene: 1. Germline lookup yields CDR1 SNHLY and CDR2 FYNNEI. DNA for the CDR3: TGTGCCAGCAGTGACGGGGGGGACTACGAGCAGTACTTC. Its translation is CASSDGGDYEQYF.

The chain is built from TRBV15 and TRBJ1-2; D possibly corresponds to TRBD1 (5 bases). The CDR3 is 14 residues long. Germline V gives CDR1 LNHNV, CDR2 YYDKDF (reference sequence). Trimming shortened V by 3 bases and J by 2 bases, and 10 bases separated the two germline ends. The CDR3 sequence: CATSSRRDNYGYTF. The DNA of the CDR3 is TGTGCCACCAGCAGTCGCCGGGACAACTATGGCTACACCTTC.

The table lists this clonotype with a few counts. CDR3 nucleotides: TGCAGTGCTGGGACGGACTGGGCTTTCTTT. Its protein product is CSAGTDWAFF. This chain links TRBV20-1 with TRBJ1-1, with D tentatively TRBD1 (5 bases). The CDR3 length is 10 residues. Germline assignment: CDR1 DFQATT and CDR2 SNEGSKA (reference sequence). The V and J ends lost 5 bases and 11 bases respectively, with 12 bases between them.

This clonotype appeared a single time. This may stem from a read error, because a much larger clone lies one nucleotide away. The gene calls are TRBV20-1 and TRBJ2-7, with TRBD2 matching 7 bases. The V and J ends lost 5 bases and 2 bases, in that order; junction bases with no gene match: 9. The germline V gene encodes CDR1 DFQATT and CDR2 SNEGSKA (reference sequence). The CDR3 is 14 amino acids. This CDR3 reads CSAGSSLAAYEQYF. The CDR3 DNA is TGCAGTGCTGGTTCGTCGCTAGCGGCCTACGAGCAGTACTTC.

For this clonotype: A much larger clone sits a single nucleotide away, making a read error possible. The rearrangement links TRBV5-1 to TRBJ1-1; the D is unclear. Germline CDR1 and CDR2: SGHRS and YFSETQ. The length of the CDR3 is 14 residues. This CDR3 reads CAGSLGTLDTEAFF. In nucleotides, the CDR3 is TGCGCCGGCAGCTTGGGAACTCTCGACACTGAAGCTTTCTTT. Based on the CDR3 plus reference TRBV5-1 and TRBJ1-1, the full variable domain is KAGVTQTPRYLIKTRGQQVTLSCSPISGHRSVSWYQQTPGQGLQFLFEYFSETQRNKGNFPGRFSGRQFSNSRSEMNVSTLELGDSALYLCAGSLGTLDTEAFFGQGTRLTVV.

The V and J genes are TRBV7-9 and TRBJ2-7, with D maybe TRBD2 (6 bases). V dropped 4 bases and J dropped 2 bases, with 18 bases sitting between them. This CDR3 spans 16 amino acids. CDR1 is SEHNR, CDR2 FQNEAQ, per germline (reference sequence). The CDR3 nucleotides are TGTGCCAGCAGCTATAGCGGCGGACCCGGGGCCTACGAGCAGTACTTC. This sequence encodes CASSYSGGPGAYEQYF.

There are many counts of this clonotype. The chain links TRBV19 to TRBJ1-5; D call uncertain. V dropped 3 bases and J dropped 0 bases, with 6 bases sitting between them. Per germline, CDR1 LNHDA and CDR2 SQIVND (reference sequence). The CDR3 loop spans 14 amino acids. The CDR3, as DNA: TGTGCCAGTAGTATTCAGGTTAGCAATCAGCCCCAGCATTTT. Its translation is CASSIQVSNQPQHF.

The CDR3 region is CASSNRTAATNEKLFF. Here the CDR3 DNA reads TGTGCCAGCAGTAACAGGACCGCCGCAACTAATGAAAAACTGTTTTTT. This sequence joins TRBV6-4 and TRBJ1-4, with D perhaps TRBD1 (5 bases). The CDR3 runs 16 residues. V was cut by 5 bases and J by 0 bases, with 13 bases left in between. Germline V gene data show CDR1 as MRHNA and CDR2 as SNTAGT.

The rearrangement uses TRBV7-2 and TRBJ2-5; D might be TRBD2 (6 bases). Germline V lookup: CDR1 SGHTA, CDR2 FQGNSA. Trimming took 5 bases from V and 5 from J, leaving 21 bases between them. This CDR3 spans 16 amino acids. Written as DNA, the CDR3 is TGTGCCAGCAGCAAAAGTCCTTACGGGGGTTCGGAGACCCAGTACTTC. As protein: CASSKSPYGGSETQYF.

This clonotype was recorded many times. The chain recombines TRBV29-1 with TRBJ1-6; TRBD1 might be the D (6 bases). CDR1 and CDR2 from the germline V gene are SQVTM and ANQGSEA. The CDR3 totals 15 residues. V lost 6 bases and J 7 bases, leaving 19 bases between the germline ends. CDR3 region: CSVERDTLTNSPLHF. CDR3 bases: TGCAGCGTAGAGCGGGACACCTTGACGAATTCACCCCTCCACTTT.

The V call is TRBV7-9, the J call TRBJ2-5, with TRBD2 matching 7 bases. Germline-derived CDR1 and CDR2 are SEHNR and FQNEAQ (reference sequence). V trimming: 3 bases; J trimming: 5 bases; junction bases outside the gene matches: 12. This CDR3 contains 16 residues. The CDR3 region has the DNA TGTGCCAGCAGCTTTGCGGGAGTCGACTTGTTGGAGACCCAGTACTTC. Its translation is CASSFAGVDLLETQYF.

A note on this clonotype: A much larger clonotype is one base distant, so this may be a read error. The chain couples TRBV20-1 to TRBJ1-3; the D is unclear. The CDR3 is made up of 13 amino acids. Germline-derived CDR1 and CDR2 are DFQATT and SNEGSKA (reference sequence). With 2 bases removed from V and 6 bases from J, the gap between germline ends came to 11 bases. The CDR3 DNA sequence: TGCAGTGCTAGATGGGGAGCTGCAAACACCATATATTTT. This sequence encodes CSARWGAANTIYF.

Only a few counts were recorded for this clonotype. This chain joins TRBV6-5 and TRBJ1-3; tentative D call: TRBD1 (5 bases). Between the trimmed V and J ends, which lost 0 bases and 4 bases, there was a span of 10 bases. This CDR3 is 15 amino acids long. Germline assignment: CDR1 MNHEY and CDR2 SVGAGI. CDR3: CASSYSRTPGNTIYF. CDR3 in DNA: TGTGCCAGCAGTTACTCACGGACACCGGGAAACACCATATATTTT.

CDR3 DNA: TGCAGTGCGCTAACAGAAGAATCTAACTATGGCTACACCTTC. It translates to CSALTEESNYGYTF. The chain employs TRBV20-1 and TRBJ1-2; no reliable D call. Per the germline V gene, CDR1 is DFQATT and CDR2 is SNEGSKA (reference sequence). The V end lost 6 bases, the J end lost 0 bases, and 14 bases lay between the germline ends. This CDR3 is built from 14 residues.

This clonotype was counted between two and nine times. CDR3 in amino acids: CASGRTSHHEQYF. DNA for the CDR3: TGTGCTAGTGGGCGGACCAGCCATCACGAGCAGTACTTC. This chain links TRBV12-5 with TRBJ2-7; D uncertain. V lost 6 bases and J 5 bases, leaving 14 bases between the germline ends. The CDR3 spans 13 residues. In germline, CDR1 is LGHNT, CDR2 FRNRAP.

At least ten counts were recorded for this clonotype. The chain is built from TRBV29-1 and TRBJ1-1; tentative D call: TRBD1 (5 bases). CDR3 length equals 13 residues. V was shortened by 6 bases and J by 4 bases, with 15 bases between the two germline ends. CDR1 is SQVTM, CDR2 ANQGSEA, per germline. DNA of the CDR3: TGCAGCGTCGTACAGGCGGTGGGCACTGAAGCTTTCTTT. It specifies CSVVQAVGTEAFF.